The rows below give T cell receptor beta chains drawn from one sample of a study of graft-versus-host responses after intestinal transplantation. Produced via immunoSEQ multiplex PCR; TCRdb's table is partial and in-frame only. The table includes 130,000 to 150,000 clones, nearly 95% detected once. These TCRs' antigens remain unknown. The material sequenced was unstimulated CD4+ T cells sorted from spleen or lymph node cells, taken before intestinal transplant. The receptors come from a human donor who received an intestinal transplant. The CDR3 runs from the conserved cysteine through the conserved F or W. Fields, in order: J gene, V gene, clone size, D gene, CDR3 protein, CDR3 DNA. A D gene is named only where the DNA matches it firmly. The listing skips clone size in some rows; elsewhere it reads once, few, many or a size class.

J: TRBJ1-3
V: TRBV18
size: -
D: -
CDR3: CASSNSTGRNTIYF
DNA: TGTGCCAGCTCTAATTCGACAGGAAGGAACACCATATATTTT

J: TRBJ2-5
V: TRBV21-1
size: -
D: -
CDR3: CASSPRADSGRWEQYF
DNA: TGTGCCAGCAGCCCCCGGGCTGACAGCGGCCGATGGGAGCAGTACTTC

J: TRBJ2-3
V: TRBV5-1
size: once
D: TRBD2
CDR3: CASSLAGGPDTQYF
DNA: TGCGCCAGCAGCTTGGCGGGAGGGCCAGATACGCAGTATTTT

J: TRBJ2-3
V: TRBV4-3
size: few
D: -
CDR3: CASSQEAGPDTQYF
DNA: TGCGCCAGCAGCCAAGAAGCAGGGCCAGATACGCAGTATTTT

J: TRBJ2-2
V: TRBV4-2
size: once
D: TRBD1
CDR3: CASSQDRGGTGGGELFF
DNA: TGTGCCAGCAGCCAAGATCGAGGGGGAACAGGGGGCGGGGAGCTGTTTTTT

J: TRBJ2-7
V: TRBV30
size: -
D: -
CDR3: CAWSVSGYEQYF
DNA: TGTGCCTGGAGTGTTTCCGGGTACGAGCAGTACTTC

J: TRBJ1-4
V: TRBV29-1
size: -
D: TRBD1
CDR3: CTAGQGYEKLFF
DNA: TGCACCGCGGGACAGGGGTATGAAAAACTGTTTTTT

J: TRBJ2-7
V: TRBV2
size: -
D: -
CDR3: CASSEEQVTYEQYF
DNA: TGTGCCAGCAGTGAAGAGCAGGTCACCTACGAGCAGTACTTC

J: TRBJ2-7
V: TRBV11-2
size: -
D: -
CDR3: CASSRDRREYEQYF
DNA: TGTGCCAGCAGCCGGGACAGACGGGAGTACGAGCAGTACTTC

J: TRBJ2-7
V: TRBV25-1
size: -
D: TRBD1
CDR3: CASAGTGLYEQYF
DNA: TGTGCCAGTGCCGGGACAGGGCTCTACGAGCAGTACTTC

J: TRBJ1-1
V: TRBV6-4
size: -
D: -
CDR3: CASSDSGPRMNTEAFF
DNA: TGTGCCAGCAGTGACTCTGGTCCACGCATGAACACTGAAGCTTTCTTT

J: TRBJ2-6
V: TRBV7-2
size: -
D: -
CDR3: CASSLGTSSGANVLTF
DNA: TGTGCCAGCAGCTTAGGTACGAGCTCTGGGGCCAACGTCCTGACTTTC

J: TRBJ2-5
V: TRBV9
size: -
D: TRBD2
CDR3: CASSPQGTSGRDWETQYF
DNA: TGTGCCAGCAGCCCCCAGGGGACTAGCGGGAGAGACTGGGAGACCCAGTACTTC

J: TRBJ2-7
V: TRBV10-2
size: -
D: -
CDR3: CASSESGYGNDEQYF
DNA: TGCGCCAGCAGTGAGTCAGGGTATGGTAACGACGAGCAGTACTTC

J: TRBJ2-1
V: TRBV6-4
size: -
D: TRBD2
CDR3: CASSSSGSPYNEQFF
DNA: TGTGCCAGCAGTTCAAGCGGGAGCCCCTACAATGAGCAGTTCTTC

J: TRBJ2-2
V: TRBV5-4
size: -
D: -
CDR3: CASSFQGNTGELFF
DNA: TGTGCCAGCAGCTTTCAGGGAAACACCGGGGAGCTGTTTTTT

J: TRBJ2-1
V: TRBV5-1
size: -
D: TRBD2
CDR3: CASSPTPSGDYNEQFF
DNA: TGCGCCAGCAGCCCCACCCCTAGCGGCGACTACAATGAGCAGTTCTTC

J: TRBJ1-2
V: TRBV28
size: -
D: TRBD1
CDR3: CASSLTRDRGRGYTF
DNA: TGTGCCAGCAGCTTGACCCGGGACAGGGGGCGGGGCTACACCTTC

J: TRBJ2-3
V: TRBV19
size: -
D: TRBD2
CDR3: CASSPRRREGADTQYF
DNA: TGTGCCAGTAGTCCGCGGAGGCGGGAGGGAGCAGATACGCAGTATTTT

J: TRBJ2-4
V: TRBV5-1
size: -
D: TRBD2
CDR3: CASSLAGEGRRNIQYF
DNA: TGCGCCAGCAGCTTGGCCGGGGAGGGTAGAAGAAACATTCAGTACTTC

J: TRBJ2-5
V: TRBV7-6
size: once
D: -
CDR3: CASSLARGLETQYF
DNA: TGTGCCAGCAGCTTAGCGCGGGGGCTAGAGACCCAGTACTTC

J: TRBJ2-1
V: TRBV7-3
size: -
D: -
CDR3: CASSPPGARYNEQFF
DNA: TGTGCCAGCAGCCCCCCGGGGGCCCGGTACAATGAGCAGTTCTTC

J: TRBJ2-3
V: TRBV14
size: -
D: -
CDR3: CASSQWSATDTQYF
DNA: TGTGCCAGCAGCCAGTGGAGCGCCACAGATACGCAGTATTTT

J: TRBJ2-7
V: TRBV5-1
size: -
D: -
CDR3: CASSLARGPYEQYF
DNA: TGCGCCAGCAGCTTGGCCAGGGGACCCTACGAGCAGTACTTC

J: TRBJ2-5
V: TRBV6-5
size: -
D: TRBD1
CDR3: CASSYSRQGGETQYF
DNA: TGTGCCAGCAGTTACTCCCGACAGGGGGGAGAGACCCAGTACTTC

J: TRBJ2-4
V: TRBV5-4
size: -
D: -
CDR3: CASSHAGAAKNIQYF
DNA: TGTGCCAGCAGCCATGCGGGTGCAGCCAAAAACATTCAGTACTTC

J: TRBJ2-1
V: TRBV5-1
size: -
D: TRBD1
CDR3: CASSLGDRGRNEQFF
DNA: TGCGCCAGCAGCTTGGGGGACAGGGGGCGAAATGAGCAGTTCTTC

J: TRBJ2-1
V: TRBV28
size: -
D: TRBD2
CDR3: CASSLTSGRAIEQFF
DNA: TGTGCCAGCAGTTTAACTAGCGGGAGGGCCATTGAGCAGTTCTTC

J: TRBJ2-7
V: TRBV5-4
size: -
D: -
CDR3: CASSLWVDPRVWCEQYF
DNA: TGTGCCAGCAGCTTGTGGGTCGACCCCCGGGTATGGTGTGAGCAGTACTTC

J: TRBJ1-2
V: TRBV29-1
size: once
D: -
CDR3: CSVENWEDYGYTF
DNA: TGCAGCGTTGAGAATTGGGAAGACTATGGCTACACCTTC

J: TRBJ2-3
V: TRBV18
size: -
D: TRBD2
CDR3: CASSPGLAEETDTQYF
DNA: TGTGCCAGCTCACCGGGACTAGCGGAAGAGACAGATACGCAGTATTTT

J: TRBJ2-3
V: TRBV21-1
size: -
D: -
CDR3: CASSSTSGRRTDTQYF
DNA: TGTGCCAGCAGCTCGACTAGCGGGAGACGTACAGATACGCAGTATTTT

J: TRBJ2-1
V: TRBV2
size: -
D: -
CDR3: CASSGQANEQFF
DNA: TGTGCCAGCAGTGGACAGGCCAATGAGCAGTTCTTC

J: TRBJ1-1
V: TRBV19
size: -
D: -
CDR3: CASSSRVRNTEAFF
DNA: TGTGCCAGTAGTTCAAGAGTGAGGAACACTGAAGCTTTCTTT

J: TRBJ2-7
V: TRBV28
size: -
D: -
CDR3: CASSPTKAGHNFYEQYF
DNA: TGTGCCAGCAGTCCGACCAAGGCGGGACATAACTTCTACGAGCAGTACTTC

J: TRBJ1-5
V: TRBV30
size: -
D: -
CDR3: CAWSLDGPEQPQHF
DNA: TGTGCCTGGAGTCTAGACGGCCCTGAGCAGCCCCAGCATTTT

J: TRBJ1-4
V: TRBV7-9
size: -
D: -
CDR3: CASSLAGPSPNEKLFF
DNA: TGTGCCAGCAGCTTAGCCGGACCGTCCCCTAATGAAAAACTGTTTTTT

J: TRBJ2-1
V: TRBV7-2
size: -
D: -
CDR3: CASSLARLGPPNEQFF
DNA: TGTGCCAGCAGCTTAGCGCGGCTAGGCCCACCCAATGAGCAGTTCTTC

J: TRBJ1-1
V: TRBV5-6
size: -
D: -
CDR3: CASSLVPFNTEAFF
DNA: TGTGCCAGCAGCTTAGTACCCTTTAACACTGAAGCTTTCTTT

J: TRBJ2-7
V: TRBV6-1
size: -
D: -
CDR3: CASSESGRSYEQYF
DNA: TGTGCCAGCAGTGAAAGCGGTCGGAGCTACGAGCAGTACTTC

J: TRBJ2-3
V: TRBV6-5
size: -
D: -
CDR3: CASSYSGQSGTDTQYF
DNA: TGTGCCAGCAGTTACTCCGGACAATCGGGGACAGATACGCAGTATTTT

J: TRBJ2-6
V: TRBV4-3
size: -
D: -
CDR3: CASSQDYGDIIGTGANVLTF
DNA: TGCGCCAGCAGCCAAGATTACGGGGACATAATTGGAACTGGGGCCAACGTCCTGACTTTC

J: TRBJ2-4
V: TRBV18
size: -
D: -
CDR3: CASSPPPQGNENIQYF
DNA: TGTGCCAGCTCACCCCCTCCCCAGGGGAACGAAAACATTCAGTACTTC

J: TRBJ2-5
V: TRBV28
size: few
D: -
CDR3: CASRLVETQYF
DNA: TGTGCCAGCAGATTGGTGGAGACCCAGTACTTC

J: TRBJ2-1
V: TRBV4-3
size: -
D: -
CDR3: CASSQAAQSSYNEQFF
DNA: TGCGCCAGCAGCCAAGCGGCACAGAGCTCCTACAATGAGCAGTTCTTC

J: TRBJ1-2
V: TRBV5-1
size: -
D: -
CDR3: CASSSGDLDGYTF
DNA: TGCGCCAGCAGCTCCGGGGATTTGGATGGCTACACCTTC

J: TRBJ1-4
V: TRBV28
size: few
D: TRBD1
CDR3: CASSFPGQGSTTNEKLFF
DNA: TGTGCCAGCAGTTTCCCGGGACAGGGGTCTACAACTAATGAAAAACTGTTTTTT

J: TRBJ1-5
V: TRBV6-6
size: -
D: -
CDR3: CASSYSRRSNQPQHF
DNA: TGTGCCAGCAGTTACTCGCGGAGGAGCAATCAGCCCCAGCATTTT

J: TRBJ2-7
V: TRBV2
size: -
D: -
CDR3: CASSEQDSPSEQYF
DNA: TGTGCCAGCAGTGAACAGGACTCACCGAGTGAGCAGTACTTC

J: TRBJ2-7
V: TRBV29-1
size: -
D: -
CDR3: CSVAQGYEQYF
DNA: TGCAGCGTTGCACAGGGCTACGAGCAGTACTTC

J: TRBJ2-1
V: TRBV9
size: once
D: -
CDR3: CASSPRLASYNEQFF
DNA: TGTGCCAGCAGCCCCCGCCTGGCCTCTTACAATGAGCAGTTCTTC

J: TRBJ2-7
V: TRBV7-9
size: few
D: TRBD1
CDR3: CASSKTGGSAYYEQYF
DNA: TGTGCCAGCAGCAAGACAGGGGGGTCTGCCTACTACGAGCAGTACTTC

J: TRBJ1-5
V: TRBV28
size: -
D: -
CDR3: CATQSPQGDGNQPQHF
DNA: TGTGCCACCCAGAGCCCTCAGGGTGACGGCAATCAGCCCCAGCATTTT

J: TRBJ1-5
V: TRBV28
size: -
D: TRBD1
CDR3: CASSLTGGTGNSQPQHF
DNA: TGTGCCAGCAGTTTAACCGGGGGGACAGGGAATAGTCAGCCCCAGCATTTT

J: TRBJ2-2
V: TRBV7-3
size: -
D: TRBD2
CDR3: CASSLGTTNAGELFF
DNA: TGTGCCAGCAGCTTGGGGACTACGAACGCCGGGGAGCTGTTTTTT

J: TRBJ2-2
V: TRBV28
size: -
D: -
CDR3: CASSLGGTANTGELFF
DNA: TGTGCCAGCAGTTTGGGCGGGACAGCGAACACCGGGGAGCTGTTTTTT

J: TRBJ2-1
V: TRBV28
size: -
D: -
CDR3: CASSSGGKSYNEQFF
DNA: TGTGCCAGCAGCTCCGGGGGAAAGTCCTACAATGAGCAGTTCTTC

J: TRBJ1-2
V: TRBV28
size: -
D: -
CDR3: CATTHSFYGYTF
DNA: TGTGCCACCACTCATTCCTTTTATGGCTACACCTTC